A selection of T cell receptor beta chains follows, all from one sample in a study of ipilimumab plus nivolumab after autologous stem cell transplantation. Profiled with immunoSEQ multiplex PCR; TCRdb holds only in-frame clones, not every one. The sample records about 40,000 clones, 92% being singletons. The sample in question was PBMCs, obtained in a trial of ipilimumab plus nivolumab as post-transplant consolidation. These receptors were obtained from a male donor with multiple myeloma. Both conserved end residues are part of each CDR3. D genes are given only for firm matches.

TGTGCCAGCAGCTATGACAGGGGGTTCGTTTACGAGCAGTACTTC CASSYDRGFVYEQYF 15 TRBV7-2 TRBD1 TRBJ2-7
TGTGCCAGTAGTATGGGGCAGGGGATCGGGGAGCTGTTTTTT CASSMGQGIGELFF 14 TRBV19 - TRBJ2-2
TGTGCCAGCAGCTTATTGGGTAACACAGATACGCAGTATTTT CASSLLGNTDTQYF 14 TRBV11-1 - TRBJ2-3
TGTGCCAGCAGCCCGAGGACAGGGTTGACTGAAGCTTTCTTT CASSPRTGLTEAFF 14 TRBV7-9 TRBD1 TRBJ1-1
TGCGCCAGCAGCCAAGCTGCGGGAGTTACCTACGAGCAGTACTTC CASSQAAGVTYEQYF 15 TRBV4-3 TRBD2 TRBJ2-7
TGTGCCAGCAGCTCCCCGGGGGACCGCTCTAAGAATGAGCAGTTCTTC CASSSPGDRSKNEQFF 16 TRBV7-9 - TRBJ2-1
TGTGCCAGCAGTGAAGCGCTGGGGGCAGCCGGGGGCCCCCAGCATTTT CASSEALGAAGGPQHF 16 TRBV6-1 - TRBJ1-5
TGTGCCAGTAGTATCCCGTCTAGGGGAAGCGACGAGCAGTACTTC CASSIPSRGSDEQYF 15 TRBV19 - TRBJ2-7
TGTGCCAGCAGCTTAGCGGTCAGCGGGGGGGCGATCGGGGAGCTGTTTTTT CASSLAVSGGAIGELFF 17 TRBV7-8 TRBD2 TRBJ2-2
TGCGCCAGCAGCTTGGAAGCGGGGACTACAAGAGAGCAGTTCTTC CASSLEAGTTREQFF 15 TRBV5-1 TRBD2 TRBJ2-1
TGTGCCAGCAGCTTAGCGGGGGGGGATGAGCAGTTCTTC CASSLAGGDEQFF 13 TRBV11-3 TRBD2 TRBJ2-1
TGTGCCAGCAGCCAAGCAGCAACTAGGACCCAAGATGAGCAGTTCTTC CASSQAATRTQDEQFF 16 TRBV9 - TRBJ2-1
TGTGCCAGCAGTGAAGCCTACGAGCAGTACTTC CASSEAYEQYF 11 TRBV6-5 - TRBJ2-7
TGTGCCAGCAGAGGGGACAGGGCGGGCGGCTACACCTTC CASRGDRAGGYTF 13 TRBV25-1 TRBD1 TRBJ1-2
TGTGCCAGCAGTTTCAGCCGGGCCCATGATGAGCGGGAGGGCCGGGAGACCCAGTACTTC CASSFSRAHDEREGRETQYF 20 TRBV27 TRBD2 TRBJ2-5
TGCGCCAGCAGCTTCGGACCGAACACCGGGGAGCTGTTTTTT CASSFGPNTGELFF 14 TRBV5-1 - TRBJ2-2
TGTGCCAGCAGCTTGTACGGCGAGCAGTACTTC CASSLYGEQYF 11 TRBV5-6 - TRBJ2-7
TGTGCCAGCTTGGGGGGCACAGGGGATGAAAAACTGTTTTTT CASLGGTGDEKLFF 14 TRBV6-6 TRBD1 TRBJ1-4
TGTGCCAGTAGTATAGGAGGGAACTACAATGAGCAGTTCTTC CASSIGGNYNEQFF 14 TRBV19 - TRBJ2-1
TGCGCCAGCAGCCAAGTCAGGGTATTTGATGAAGCTTTCTTT CASSQVRVFDEAFF 14 TRBV4-1 - TRBJ1-1
TGTGCCAGCAGCTTGGTACCTAGCGGTGAGCAGTACTTC CASSLVPSGEQYF 13 TRBV7-2 TRBD2 TRBJ2-7
TGTGCCAGCAGCTTGGGACTAGCGGGAGCCGAGCAGTACTTC CASSLGLAGAEQYF 14 TRBV7-9 TRBD2 TRBJ2-7
TGCGCCAGCAGCTTGACTGGGCTGAACACTGAAGCTTTCTTT CASSLTGLNTEAFF 14 TRBV5-1 - TRBJ1-1
TGCAGCGTTGGAGGACGGGCCTTAGGGGAGCTGTTTTTT CSVGGRALGELFF 13 TRBV29-1 - TRBJ2-2
TGTGCCAGCAGCCCCGGTCTAGCGGTCTCCTACGAGCAGTACTTC CASSPGLAVSYEQYF 15 TRBV11-2 TRBD2 TRBJ2-7
TGTGCCAGCACCCCGGGGTCCTACGAGCAGTACTTC CASTPGSYEQYF 12 TRBV27 - TRBJ2-7
TGTGCCAGCAGCCGAGCAGGGTGGGATGGCTACACCTTC CASSRAGWDGYTF 13 TRBV6-5 - TRBJ1-2
TGCAGCGTTGAGGATCCGGCGGGGGGTGCCGGGGAGCTGTTTTTT CSVEDPAGGAGELFF 15 TRBV29-1 TRBD2 TRBJ2-2
TGTGCCAGCAGCCCGGCGGGGGAGGACAGGGCGGGGACCCAGTACTTC CASSPAGEDRAGTQYF 16 TRBV7-9 - TRBJ2-5
TGTGCCAGCAGGACTAGCTGCTCCTCCTACAATGAGCAGTTCTTC CASRTSCSSYNEQFF 15 TRBV6-4 TRBD2 TRBJ2-1
TGTGCCAGCAGCTATGGGACAGGTCAAGAGACCCAGTACTTC CASSYGTGQETQYF 14 TRBV11-3 TRBD1 TRBJ2-5
TGTGCCAGCATCGACCCCAGCCCAGCGGGAGAACCATACGAGCAGTACTTC CASIDPSPAGEPYEQYF 17 TRBV21-1 - TRBJ2-7
TGTGCCAGCAGCGATCTGGGACTAGCCGGGAACATTCAGTACTTC CASSDLGLAGNIQYF 15 TRBV11-2 TRBD2 TRBJ2-4
TGTGCCAGCAGCTTTACTAGCGTTAGATCCTACGAGCAGTACTTC CASSFTSVRSYEQYF 15 TRBV11-2 TRBD2 TRBJ2-7
TGTGCCAGCAGTTACCCGAGCTCCTACAATGAGCAGTTCTTC CASSYPSSYNEQFF 14 TRBV6-6 - TRBJ2-1
TGTGCCAGCAGTTTAGGCGACGGACTAGCGACCAGCTCCTACGAGCAGTACTTC CASSLGDGLATSSYEQYF 18 TRBV28 TRBD2 TRBJ2-7
TGTGCCAGTAGTCTCCCTCGGGGACAGGGGAACAATTCACCCCTCCACTTT CASSLPRGQGNNSPLHF 17 TRBV19 TRBD1 TRBJ1-6
TGTGCCAGTAGTACCCGGTCGGGGGCTGAAGCTTTCTTT CASSTRSGAEAFF 13 TRBV19 - TRBJ1-1
TGTGCCAGCAGCTCCCCCGGGACAGGGCACTTAAGCGAGCAGTACTTC CASSSPGTGHLSEQYF 16 TRBV11-1 TRBD1 TRBJ2-7
TGTGCCAGCAGCCAAGACGATCGTAACAGGGGCCTAAACACTGAAGCTTTCTTT CASSQDDRNRGLNTEAFF 18 TRBV14 TRBD1 TRBJ1-1
TGCAGCGTTTATCTTGGGACTAGATATGAGACCCAGTACTTC CSVYLGTRYETQYF 14 TRBV29-1 TRBD2 TRBJ2-5
TGCAGCGTGCGGACAGGGGGCGGTCAGCCCCAGCATTTT CSVRTGGGQPQHF 13 TRBV29-1 TRBD1 TRBJ1-5
TGTGCCAGCAGACACAGGGAGTCCTACGAGCAGTACTTC CASRHRESYEQYF 13 TRBV6-1 - TRBJ2-7
TGTGCCAGCAGCTTAAGAGCCAGGGGGCCCACTGAAGCTTTCTTT CASSLRARGPTEAFF 15 TRBV11-1 TRBD1 TRBJ1-1
TGTGCCAGCAGCCCCCGGGGGCGGTACGAGCAGTACTTC CASSPRGRYEQYF 13 TRBV7-3 - TRBJ2-7
TGTGCCAGCAGACCTGGAGGCACAGATACGCAGTATTTT CASRPGGTDTQYF 13 TRBV11-3 - TRBJ2-3
TGTGCCAGCAGCTTACGGTTTAGGGGGTACGAGCAGTACTTC CASSLRFRGYEQYF 14 TRBV11-2 - TRBJ2-7
TGTGCCACCGGAGCCCTGGGGGGCCAAGAGACCCAGTACTTC CATGALGGQETQYF 14 TRBV10-3 - TRBJ2-5
TGTGCCAGCAGTTGGAGGGGGAACACTGAAGCTTTCTTT CASSWRGNTEAFF 13 TRBV6-5 - TRBJ1-1
TGTGCCAGCAGGGGACTCGATGAGACCCAGTACTTC CASRGLDETQYF 12 TRBV6-6 - TRBJ2-5